This record covers a single T cell receptor (beta chain). The authors' processing: Amplification with reference gene primers provided the estimates of nucleated cell counts. The method was immunoSEQ multiplex PCR; TCRdb's version includes in-frame clones alone and lacks a portion of them. V and J calls and clone size follow that table, whereas D and trimming were derived from the DNA. In the table there are around 100,000 clones, around nine tenths of which are singletons. The germline gives CDR1 SGHRS, CDR2 YFSETQ. With 2 bases removed from V and 4 bases from J, the gap between germline ends came to 11 bases. The CDR3 is 14 amino acids. The source of the sample is a study of blood T cell repertoires in COVID-19. About the study: Researchers got acute and convalescent COVID-19 samples from the United States, Italy and Spain. The analysed material was cDNA or gDNA that came from T cells, B-cell-depleted T cells, or PBMCs.

The sample taken for sequencing was peripheral blood. The clonotype was recovered from a human donor in a cohort sampled during active COVID-19. The V gene is TRBV5-1, the J gene TRBJ2-3; D perhaps matches TRBD2 (6 bases). The CDR3 coding sequence is TGCGCCAGCAGCTTATCTCAGCGGGCAGATACGCAGTATTTT. Encoded protein: CASSLSQRADTQYF.